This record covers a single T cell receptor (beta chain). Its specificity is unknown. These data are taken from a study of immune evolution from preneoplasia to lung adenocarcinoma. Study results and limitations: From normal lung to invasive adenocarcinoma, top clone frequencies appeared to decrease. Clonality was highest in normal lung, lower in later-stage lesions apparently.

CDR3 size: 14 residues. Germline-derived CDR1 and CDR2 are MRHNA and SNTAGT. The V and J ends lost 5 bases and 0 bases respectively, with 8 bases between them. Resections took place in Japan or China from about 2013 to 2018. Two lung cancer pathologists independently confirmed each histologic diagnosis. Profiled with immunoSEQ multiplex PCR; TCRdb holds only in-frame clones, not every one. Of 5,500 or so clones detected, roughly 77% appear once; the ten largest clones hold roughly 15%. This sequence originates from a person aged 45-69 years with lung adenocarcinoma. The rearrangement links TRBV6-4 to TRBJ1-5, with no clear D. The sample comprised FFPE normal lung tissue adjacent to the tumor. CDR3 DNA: TGTGCCAGCAGTTCGGATTATAGCAATCAGCCCCAGCATTTT. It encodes CASSSDYSNQPQHF.